This entry is about one TCR beta chain. The data were obtained in a study of blood T cell repertoires in COVID-19. Study background: Donors in the United States, Italy and Spain gave samples during acute or convalescent COVID-19. The analysed material was cDNA or gDNA that came from T cells, B-cell-depleted T cells, or PBMCs.

The V gene lost 0 bases and the J gene lost 5 bases, with 12 bases spanning the gap. Germline lookup yields CDR1 SGDLS and CDR2 YYNGEE. The CDR3 spans 15 residues. Original handling: It was from reference gene primer amplification that nucleated cell counts were estimated. Profiling relied on immunoSEQ multiplex PCR, and the TCRdb table lists in-frame clones only, not all of them. V and J calls and clone size are those listed in that table; D and trimming were worked out from the DNA. The table lists 150,000 or so clones, around 85% of them singletons, with approximately 0.6% in the top ten. The TCR was taken from a man between 60 and 70 years old with COVID-19, enrolled during active disease. The sequenced material came from peripheral blood. The chain couples TRBV9 to TRBJ2-1; maybe TRBD2 (6 bases). The CDR3 region is CASSVDSGPHNEQFF. Here the CDR3 DNA reads TGTGCCAGCAGCGTAGACAGCGGGCCGCACAATGAGCAGTTCTTC.